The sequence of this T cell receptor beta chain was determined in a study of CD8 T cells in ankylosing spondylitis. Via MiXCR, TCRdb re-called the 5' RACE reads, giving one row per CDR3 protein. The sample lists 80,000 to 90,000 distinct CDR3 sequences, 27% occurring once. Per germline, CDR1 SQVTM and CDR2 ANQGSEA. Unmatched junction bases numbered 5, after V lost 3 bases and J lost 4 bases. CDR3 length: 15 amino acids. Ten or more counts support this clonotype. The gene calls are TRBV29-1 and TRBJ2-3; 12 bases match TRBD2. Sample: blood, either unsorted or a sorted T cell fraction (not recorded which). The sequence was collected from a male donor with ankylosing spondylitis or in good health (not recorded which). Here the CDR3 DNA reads TGCAGCGTTGATGGAAGACTAGCGGGAGCAGATACGCAGTATTTT. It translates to CSVDGRLAGADTQYF.